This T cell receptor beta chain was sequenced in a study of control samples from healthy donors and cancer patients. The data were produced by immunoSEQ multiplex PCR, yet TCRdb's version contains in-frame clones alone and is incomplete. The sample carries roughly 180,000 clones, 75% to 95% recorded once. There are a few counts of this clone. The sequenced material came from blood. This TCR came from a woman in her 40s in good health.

The CDR3 DNA reads TGTGCCAGTAGGGAGACAGGGCATAATTCACCCCTCCACTTT. The encoded protein is CASRETGHNSPLHF. This chain joins TRBV3-1 (or the pseudogene TRBV3-2) and TRBJ1-6; 7 nucleotides match TRBD1. V lost 9 bases and J lost 5; bases outside the gene matches: 7. The CDR3 spans 14 residues. The germline CDR1 and CDR2 sequences are LGHDT and YNNKEL (reference sequence).